These T cell receptor beta chains were read from a single sample in a study of blood T cell repertoires in COVID-19. The table came from immunoSEQ multiplex PCR; TCRdb's copy has only in-frame clones and leaves some out. The sample has about 80,000 clones, over 75% seen once. Sequenced: peripheral blood. These receptors all stem from a human donor in a cohort sampled during active COVID-19. Each CDR3 is given with its conserved first and last residue. D genes are given only for firm matches. Where a row states a size, it is once, few, many or the class of an expanded clone; other rows omit it.

d_call: TRBD1; j_call: TRBJ1-1; clone_size: NA; v_call: TRBV27; cdr3_nt: TGTGCCAGCAGCCCACTCTCCGGGACAGAGAACACTGAAGCTTTCTTT; cdr3_aa: CASSPLSGTENTEAFF
d_call: TRBD1; j_call: TRBJ1-4; clone_size: once; v_call: TRBV4-1; cdr3_nt: TGCGCCAGCAGCCAAGATCCCGGGGACAGTACAACTAATGAAAAACTGTTTTTT; cdr3_aa: CASSQDPGDSTTNEKLFF
d_call: NA; j_call: TRBJ2-5; clone_size: NA; v_call: TRBV5-1; cdr3_nt: TGCGCCAGCAGGCCAGGAGGAGGAGAGACCCAGTACTTC; cdr3_aa: CASRPGGGETQYF
d_call: NA; j_call: TRBJ2-7; clone_size: NA; v_call: TRBV11-3; cdr3_nt: TGTGCCAGCAGCTTAGCGGGCGAGCAGTACTTC; cdr3_aa: CASSLAGEQYF
d_call: TRBD2; j_call: TRBJ2-5; clone_size: NA; v_call: TRBV5-1; cdr3_nt: TGCGCCAGCAGCCCGGGACTAGCCATGAAGACCCAGTACTTC; cdr3_aa: CASSPGLAMKTQYF
d_call: NA; j_call: TRBJ1-1; clone_size: NA; v_call: TRBV30; cdr3_nt: TGTGCCTGGACCCTAGACTTACTCACGAAGAACACTGAAGCTTTCTTT; cdr3_aa: CAWTLDLLTKNTEAFF
d_call: TRBD2; j_call: TRBJ2-7; clone_size: NA; v_call: TRBV4-1; cdr3_nt: TGCGCCAGCCGGGGGGGGGCCGGGACTAACTCCTACGAGCAGTACTTC; cdr3_aa: CASRGGAGTNSYEQYF
d_call: TRBD2; j_call: TRBJ2-3; clone_size: NA; v_call: TRBV7-9; cdr3_nt: TGTGCCAGCAGCCCTAGCGGGGGGGCCGGAGATACGCAGTATTTT; cdr3_aa: CASSPSGGAGDTQYF
d_call: TRBD1; j_call: TRBJ2-1; clone_size: NA; v_call: TRBV2; cdr3_nt: TGTGCCAGCAGCGTAGACAGGGGGCGACTCGATGAGCAGTTCTTC; cdr3_aa: CASSVDRGRLDEQFF
d_call: NA; j_call: TRBJ1-1; clone_size: NA; v_call: TRBV30; cdr3_nt: TGTGCCTGGAGAAACCTTCCGGAGACGGTGAACACTGAAGCTTTCTTT; cdr3_aa: CAWRNLPETVNTEAFF
d_call: NA; j_call: TRBJ2-1; clone_size: NA; v_call: TRBV28; cdr3_nt: TGTGCCAGCAGTTTGGTGGGGGCTAGGTACAATGAGCAGTTCTTC; cdr3_aa: CASSLVGARYNEQFF
d_call: NA; j_call: TRBJ2-1; clone_size: few; v_call: TRBV6-5; cdr3_nt: TGTGCCAGCAGCCCCGTGACAGAAAATGAGCAGTTCTTC; cdr3_aa: CASSPVTENEQFF
d_call: NA; j_call: TRBJ2-3; clone_size: NA; v_call: TRBV10-3; cdr3_nt: TGTGCCATCAATCCTCGGGGTCCTAGCACAGATACGCAGTATTTT; cdr3_aa: CAINPRGPSTDTQYF
d_call: TRBD1; j_call: TRBJ2-2; clone_size: NA; v_call: TRBV19; cdr3_nt: TGTGCCAGTAGTCTAGACAGGGGGCAGAACACCGGGGAGCTGTTTTTT; cdr3_aa: CASSLDRGQNTGELFF
d_call: TRBD1; j_call: TRBJ1-1; clone_size: NA; v_call: TRBV4-2; cdr3_nt: TGTGCCAGCAGCCAAGATTGGGGGACAGTCGGTAACACTGAAGCTTTCTTT; cdr3_aa: CASSQDWGTVGNTEAFF
d_call: NA; j_call: TRBJ1-1; clone_size: NA; v_call: TRBV20-1; cdr3_nt: TGCAGTGCTACGGGTGGGAGTGAAGCTTTCTTT; cdr3_aa: CSATGGSEAFF
d_call: TRBD1; j_call: TRBJ1-5; clone_size: few; v_call: TRBV11-2; cdr3_nt: TGTGCCAGCAGCTTAAACCAGGGGGCAAGTCAGCCCCAGCATTTT; cdr3_aa: CASSLNQGASQPQHF
d_call: TRBD1; j_call: TRBJ2-1; clone_size: NA; v_call: TRBV2; cdr3_nt: TGTGCCAGCAGATTGGACAGGGTGGGGGACAATGAGCAGTTCTTC; cdr3_aa: CASRLDRVGDNEQFF
d_call: NA; j_call: TRBJ2-4; clone_size: NA; v_call: TRBV10-2; cdr3_nt: TGCGCCAGCAGTGAGGGCACCGCTCTAGCCAAAAACATTCAGTACTTC; cdr3_aa: CASSEGTALAKNIQYF
d_call: TRBD1; j_call: TRBJ2-7; clone_size: NA; v_call: TRBV6-6; cdr3_nt: TGTGCCAGCAGTCGGACAGGGGAGTCCTACGAGCAGTACTTC; cdr3_aa: CASSRTGESYEQYF
d_call: TRBD2; j_call: TRBJ2-3; clone_size: NA; v_call: TRBV27; cdr3_nt: TGTGCCAGCAGTTCACTCGGGGGGGCATCAGATACGCAGTATTTT; cdr3_aa: CASSSLGGASDTQYF
d_call: TRBD1; j_call: TRBJ1-1; clone_size: NA; v_call: TRBV6-1; cdr3_nt: TGTGCCAGCAGTGATAGTACAGGGGGGGACACTGAAGCTTTCTTT; cdr3_aa: CASSDSTGGDTEAFF
d_call: NA; j_call: TRBJ2-7; clone_size: NA; v_call: TRBV19; cdr3_nt: TGTGCCAGTAGTATAGACACGGCCTACGAGCAGTACTTC; cdr3_aa: CASSIDTAYEQYF
d_call: TRBD1; j_call: TRBJ1-2; clone_size: NA; v_call: TRBV5-5; cdr3_nt: TGTGCCAGCAGCTCGACAGGGGGCTACACCTTC; cdr3_aa: CASSSTGGYTF
d_call: TRBD2; j_call: TRBJ2-1; clone_size: NA; v_call: TRBV28; cdr3_nt: TGTGCCAGCAGTTCCGTAGCGGGAGTCCACCCCAATGAGCAGTTCTTC; cdr3_aa: CASSSVAGVHPNEQFF
d_call: TRBD1; j_call: TRBJ1-1; clone_size: NA; v_call: TRBV10-1; cdr3_nt: TGCGCCAGCAGTTACAGGGGCAAGAACACTGAAGCTTTCTTT; cdr3_aa: CASSYRGKNTEAFF
d_call: NA; j_call: TRBJ1-1; clone_size: NA; v_call: TRBV18; cdr3_nt: TGTGCCAGCTCAAGGGCACAGGACGAGGCTGAAGCTTTCTTT; cdr3_aa: CASSRAQDEAEAFF
d_call: NA; j_call: TRBJ1-6; clone_size: NA; v_call: TRBV5-4; cdr3_nt: TGTGCCAGCAGCTTGAAGGGGGGGTCCTATAATTCACCCCTCCACTTT; cdr3_aa: CASSLKGGSYNSPLHF
d_call: NA; j_call: TRBJ1-6; clone_size: once; v_call: TRBV7-6; cdr3_nt: TGTGCCAGCAGCTTAGCGACGGCGGGGGCGAGTAATTCACCCCTCCACTTT; cdr3_aa: CASSLATAGASNSPLHF
d_call: NA; j_call: TRBJ2-5; clone_size: NA; v_call: TRBV5-1; cdr3_nt: TGCGCCAGCAGTCGAACCGGGAACCCTGAAGAGACCCAGTACTTC; cdr3_aa: CASSRTGNPEETQYF
d_call: NA; j_call: TRBJ2-7; clone_size: once; v_call: TRBV7-3; cdr3_nt: TGTGCCAGCAGCCCCGGAGGGACGGGAACCTACGAGCAGTACTTC; cdr3_aa: CASSPGGTGTYEQYF
d_call: TRBD1; j_call: TRBJ1-1; clone_size: NA; v_call: TRBV6-5; cdr3_nt: TGTGCCAGCACCTACAGGGGGAACACTGAAGCTTTCTTT; cdr3_aa: CASTYRGNTEAFF
d_call: TRBD2; j_call: TRBJ2-5; clone_size: NA; v_call: TRBV5-4; cdr3_nt: TGTGCCAGCAGCTTTGCCAGCGGGAGCAAAGAGACCCAGTACTTC; cdr3_aa: CASSFASGSKETQYF
d_call: TRBD1; j_call: TRBJ1-5; clone_size: once; v_call: TRBV27; cdr3_nt: TGTGCCAGCAGCACAGGGGTGGGAAGCAATCAGCCCCAGCATTTT; cdr3_aa: CASSTGVGSNQPQHF
d_call: NA; j_call: TRBJ2-3; clone_size: NA; v_call: TRBV6-5; cdr3_nt: TGTGCCAGTCTCATATTGGGTGGCGGGGCAGATACGCAGTATTTT; cdr3_aa: CASLILGGGADTQYF
d_call: NA; j_call: TRBJ2-3; clone_size: NA; v_call: TRBV7-9; cdr3_nt: TGTGCCAGCAGCTCGTTGGGGGCAGGCACAGATACGCAGTATTTT; cdr3_aa: CASSSLGAGTDTQYF
d_call: NA; j_call: TRBJ2-7; clone_size: NA; v_call: TRBV2; cdr3_nt: TGTGCCAGCACTCCCCCACAGGGGAGGATCTACGAGCAGTACTTC; cdr3_aa: CASTPPQGRIYEQYF
d_call: NA; j_call: TRBJ2-6; clone_size: NA; v_call: TRBV28; cdr3_nt: TGTGCCAGCAGTCCCACAGGGCGTGGGGCCAACGTCCTGACTTTC; cdr3_aa: CASSPTGRGANVLTF
d_call: TRBD1; j_call: TRBJ1-6; clone_size: NA; v_call: TRBV27; cdr3_nt: TGTGCCAGCAAGTCCCGGGACAGGGCTAATTCACCCCTCCACTTT; cdr3_aa: CASKSRDRANSPLHF
d_call: TRBD1; j_call: TRBJ1-6; clone_size: NA; v_call: TRBV15; cdr3_nt: TGTGCCACCAGCGGGACAGGGGTTTCACCCCTCCACTTT; cdr3_aa: CATSGTGVSPLHF
d_call: NA; j_call: TRBJ2-1; clone_size: few; v_call: TRBV5-8; cdr3_nt: TGTGCCAGCAGCCCGGGAGCATCGTACAATGAGCAGTTCTTC; cdr3_aa: CASSPGASYNEQFF
d_call: TRBD2; j_call: TRBJ2-3; clone_size: NA; v_call: TRBV5-1; cdr3_nt: TGCGCCAGCAGCTTGGGACTAGCGCGCAGCACAGATACGCAGTATTTT; cdr3_aa: CASSLGLARSTDTQYF
d_call: NA; j_call: TRBJ1-2; clone_size: NA; v_call: TRBV6-1; cdr3_nt: TGTGCCAGCAGTGAATATATCTATGGCTACACCTTC; cdr3_aa: CASSEYIYGYTF
d_call: NA; j_call: TRBJ2-1; clone_size: few; v_call: TRBV19; cdr3_nt: TGTGCCAGTAGTATTTCCGGTTATCGCAATGAGCAGTTCTTC; cdr3_aa: CASSISGYRNEQFF
d_call: NA; j_call: TRBJ2-1; clone_size: NA; v_call: TRBV27; cdr3_nt: TGTGCCAGCAGTTTGGAGGGGGGGGTGGTAAATGAGCAGTTCTTC; cdr3_aa: CASSLEGGVVNEQFF
d_call: NA; j_call: TRBJ2-1; clone_size: NA; v_call: TRBV20-1; cdr3_nt: TGCAGTGCTAGTGTTCCAGGGTCTAATGAGCAGTTCTTC; cdr3_aa: CSASVPGSNEQFF
d_call: TRBD1; j_call: TRBJ1-1; clone_size: NA; v_call: TRBV28; cdr3_nt: TGTGCCAGCAGTAAAGGGGGCGACGGGAACACTGAAGCTTTCTTT; cdr3_aa: CASSKGGDGNTEAFF
d_call: NA; j_call: TRBJ2-7; clone_size: NA; v_call: TRBV6-5; cdr3_nt: TGTGCCAGCACTAACTCCTACGAGCAGTACTTC; cdr3_aa: CASTNSYEQYF
d_call: NA; j_call: TRBJ1-2; clone_size: NA; v_call: TRBV9; cdr3_nt: TGTGCCAGCAGCGTAGCCGGGGTCCCCTATGGCTACACCTTC; cdr3_aa: CASSVAGVPYGYTF
d_call: NA; j_call: TRBJ1-2; clone_size: NA; v_call: TRBV28; cdr3_nt: TGTGCCAGCGAGGAGACGGTCGGCTATGGCTACACCTTC; cdr3_aa: CASEETVGYGYTF
d_call: NA; j_call: TRBJ2-4; clone_size: NA; v_call: TRBV4-1; cdr3_nt: TGCGCCAGCAGCCACCGTGCGGGGTTAGCCAAAAACATTCAGTACTTC; cdr3_aa: CASSHRAGLAKNIQYF
d_call: NA; j_call: TRBJ2-6; clone_size: NA; v_call: TRBV7-3; cdr3_nt: TGTGCCAGCAGCTTGAGCTCACAGGGCGCTGGGGCCAACGTCCTGACTTTC; cdr3_aa: CASSLSSQGAGANVLTF
d_call: TRBD1; j_call: TRBJ2-2; clone_size: NA; v_call: TRBV19; cdr3_nt: TGTGCCAGTAGTATATTGGCAGGGGGCATCATCGGGGAGCTGTTTTTT; cdr3_aa: CASSILAGGIIGELFF